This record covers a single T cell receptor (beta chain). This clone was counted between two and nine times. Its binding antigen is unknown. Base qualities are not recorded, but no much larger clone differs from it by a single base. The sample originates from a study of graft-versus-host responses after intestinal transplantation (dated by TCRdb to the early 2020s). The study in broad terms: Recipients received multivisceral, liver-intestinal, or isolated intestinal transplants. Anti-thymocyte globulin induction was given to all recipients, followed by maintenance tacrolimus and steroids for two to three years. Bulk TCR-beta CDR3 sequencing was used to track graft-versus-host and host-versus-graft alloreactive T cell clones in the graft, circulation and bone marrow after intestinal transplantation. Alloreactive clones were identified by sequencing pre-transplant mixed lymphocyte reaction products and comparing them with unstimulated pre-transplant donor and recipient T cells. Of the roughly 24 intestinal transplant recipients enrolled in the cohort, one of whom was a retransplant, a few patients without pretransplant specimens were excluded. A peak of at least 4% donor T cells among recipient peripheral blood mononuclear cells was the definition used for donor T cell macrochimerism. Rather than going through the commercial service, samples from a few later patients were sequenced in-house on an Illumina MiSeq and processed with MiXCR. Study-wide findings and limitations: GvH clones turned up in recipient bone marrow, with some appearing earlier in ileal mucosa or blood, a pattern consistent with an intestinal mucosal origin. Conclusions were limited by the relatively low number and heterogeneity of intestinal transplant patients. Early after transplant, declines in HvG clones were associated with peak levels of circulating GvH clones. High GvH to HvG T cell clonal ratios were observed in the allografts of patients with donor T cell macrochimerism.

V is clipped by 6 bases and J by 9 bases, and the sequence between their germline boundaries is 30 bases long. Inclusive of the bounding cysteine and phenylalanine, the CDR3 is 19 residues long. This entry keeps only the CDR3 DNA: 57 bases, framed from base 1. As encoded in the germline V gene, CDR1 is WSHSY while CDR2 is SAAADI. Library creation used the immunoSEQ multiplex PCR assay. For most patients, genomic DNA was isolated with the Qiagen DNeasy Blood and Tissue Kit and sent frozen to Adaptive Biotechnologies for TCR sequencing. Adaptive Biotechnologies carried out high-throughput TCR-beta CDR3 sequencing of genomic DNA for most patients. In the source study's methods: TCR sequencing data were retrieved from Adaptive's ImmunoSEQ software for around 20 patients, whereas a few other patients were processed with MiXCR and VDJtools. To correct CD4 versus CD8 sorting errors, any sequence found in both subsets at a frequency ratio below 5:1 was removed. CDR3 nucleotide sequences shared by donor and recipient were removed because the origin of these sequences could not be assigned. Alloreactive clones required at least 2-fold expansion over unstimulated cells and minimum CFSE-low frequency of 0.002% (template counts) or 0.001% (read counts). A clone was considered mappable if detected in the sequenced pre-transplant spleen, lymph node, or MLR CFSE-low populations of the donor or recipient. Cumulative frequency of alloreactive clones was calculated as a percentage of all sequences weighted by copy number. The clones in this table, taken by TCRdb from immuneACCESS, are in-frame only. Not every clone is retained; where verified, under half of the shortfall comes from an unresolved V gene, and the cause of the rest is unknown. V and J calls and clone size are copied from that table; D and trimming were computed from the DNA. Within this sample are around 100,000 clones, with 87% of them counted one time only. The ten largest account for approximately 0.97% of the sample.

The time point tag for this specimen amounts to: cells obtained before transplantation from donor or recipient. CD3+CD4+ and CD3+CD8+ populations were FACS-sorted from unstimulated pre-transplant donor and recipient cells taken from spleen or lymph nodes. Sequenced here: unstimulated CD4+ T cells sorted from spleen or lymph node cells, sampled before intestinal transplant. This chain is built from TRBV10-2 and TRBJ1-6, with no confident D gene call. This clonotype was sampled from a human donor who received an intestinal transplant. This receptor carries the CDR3 CASSPILEPIDLFGSPLHF. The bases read TGCGCCAGCAGCCCAATCCTAGAACCGATCGACCTCTTCGGTTCACCCCTCCACTTT.